Listed here are 26 T cell receptor beta chains from one sample, sequenced in a study of T cell responses to AZD1222 COVID-19 vaccine. Profiled with immunoSEQ multiplex PCR; TCRdb holds only in-frame clones, not every one. Here the sample spans about 140,000 clones, 80% to 95% being singletons. The sequences come from peripheral blood, collected on day 0 of MenACWY control vaccination. Receptor source: an adult in good health.

The genes are TRBV21-1 and TRBJ2-1; TRBD2, the D gene given by the table, was not confirmed from the DNA. TRBV21-1 is flagged as a pseudogene. This CDR3 region has 17 residues. CDR3 coding DNA: TGTGCCAGCAGCAAAGCGCGGGAATCCTGCCGGCAGGATGAGCAGTTCTTC. Protein sequence: CASSKARESCRQDEQFF.

The rearrangement joins TRBV7-9 to TRBJ1-1; D not certain. The V gene lost 7 bases and the J gene lost 4 bases, with 10 bases spanning the gap. Germline V gives CDR1 SEHNR, CDR2 FQNEAQ (reference sequence). The CDR3 totals 12 residues. The CDR3 nucleotides are TGTGCCAGCACCCCAGGAAGCACTGAAGCTTTCTTT. Protein sequence: CASTPGSTEAFF.

As DNA, the CDR3 is TGTGCCAGCAGCTTAGCGGGAAACACTGAAGCTTTCTTT. Protein sequence: CASSLAGNTEAFF. The chain is built from TRBV7-9 and TRBJ1-1; D is ambiguous. Germline loops: CDR1 SEHNR, CDR2 FQNEAQ (reference sequence). This CDR3 is 13 amino acids long. The V end was cut by 0 bases, the J end by 2 bases, with 4 bases between.

The rearrangement links TRBV7-2 to TRBJ1-1; D is undetermined. CDR1 and CDR2 (germline): SGHTA, FQGNSA. V was pared by 0 bases and J by 4 bases, with 12 bases between. This CDR3 comprises 15 residues. Here the CDR3 DNA reads TGTGCCAGCAGCTTAGCGCTGGTTTCTACCACTGAAGCTTTCTTT. Residues: CASSLALVSTTEAFF. Using reference TRBV7-2 and TRBJ1-1 for the parts outside the CDR3, the full variable domain is GAGVSQSPSNKVTEKGKDVELRCDPISGHTALYWYRQSLGQGLEFLIYFQGNSAPDKSGLPSDRFSAERTGGSVSTLTIQRTQQEDSAVYLCASSLALVSTTEAFFGQGTRLTVV.

This sequence joins TRBV19 and TRBJ2-3, with 8 positions matching TRBD1. The CDR3 has 17 amino acids. V dropped 4 bases and J dropped 0; count of bases not matched to a gene: 9. Germline V CDR1 and CDR2: LNHDA, SQIVND (reference sequence). The CDR3 spells CASSTNPRGLSTDTQYF. CDR3 DNA: TGTGCCAGTAGTACCAACCCCAGGGGGCTTAGCACAGATACGCAGTATTTT.

The CDR3 DNA reads as TGTGCCAGCAGGACTACAGGGGTGAATCAGCCCCAGCATTTT. Its translation is CASRTTGVNQPQHF. V usage is TRBV6-5 and J usage is TRBJ1-5, with 7 bases matching TRBD1. The CDR3 covers 14 residues. Germline CDR1 MNHEY, CDR2 SVGAGI. Germline trimming cut 6 bases from V and 4 bases from J; bases unmatched to any gene: 6.

The V and J genes are TRBV18 and TRBJ2-1, with a weak D call TRBD1 (5 bases). Deletions cut 2 bases from V and 3 bases from J, with 8 bases between. The germline gives CDR1 KGHSH, CDR2 LQKENI. The CDR3 has 14 residues. The CDR3 DNA follows: TGTGCCAGCTCACCATTGGACAACTACAATGAGCAGTTCTTC. This codes for CASSPLDNYNEQFF.

The gene calls are TRBV5-1 and TRBJ1-1; 10 positions agree with TRBD1. CDR3 length: 16 amino acids. V shed 0 bases and J 4 bases; nucleotides not matched to a gene: 6. Germline V lookup: CDR1 SGHRS, CDR2 YFSETQ. CDR3 sequence (DNA): TGCGCCAGCAGCTTGGACGATGGACAGGGGGGCACTGAAGCTTTCTTT. This codes for CASSLDDGQGGTEAFF.

The V call is TRBV4-3, the J call TRBJ1-2; 9 nucleotides agree with TRBD1. The CDR3 extends over 15 amino acids. The J segment lost 4 bases and the V segment lost 1 base, leaving 4 bases of the junction unmatched. CDR1 and CDR2 (germline): LGHNA, YSLEER. In nucleotides, the CDR3 is TGCGCCAGCAGCCAAGTCAGGACAGGGGCCTATGGCTACACCTTC. Residues: CASSQVRTGAYGYTF.

This chain links TRBV19 with TRBJ1-2, with a tentative D call TRBD1 (5 bases). The CDR3 runs to 17 residues. Germline CDR1 LNHDA, CDR2 SQIVND (reference sequence). The V end was cut by 6 bases, the J end by 1 base, with 21 bases between. The CDR3 spells CASRTPTGAGVNYGYTF. CDR3 bases: TGTGCCAGTAGGACGCCAACCGGGGCGGGCGTTAACTATGGCTACACCTTC.

This chain connects TRBV4-1 to TRBJ1-5; D is perhaps TRBD1 (5 bases). Germline V gene lookup returns CDR1 MGHRA and CDR2 YSYEKL. V was clipped by 3 bases and J by 6 bases, with 18 bases between them. The CDR3 is 16 residues long. CDR3 sequence reads: CASSQRPQDRAQPQHF. The CDR3 DNA follows: TGCGCCAGCAGCCAGAGACCACAGGACCGGGCTCAGCCCCAGCATTTT.

The genes are TRBV7-2 and TRBJ1-2; TRBD1 aligns across 9 bases. The CDR3 is made up of 14 amino acids. Trimming at V came to 4 bases and at J to 5 bases, leaving 5 bases not matched to a gene. CDR1 is SGHTA and CDR2 is FQGNSA in the germline V gene. CDR3 loop: CASSSGQGGYGYTF. CDR3 nucleotides: TGTGCCAGCAGCTCGGGACAGGGCGGGTATGGCTACACCTTC. Supplemented by reference TRBV7-2 and TRBJ1-2, the full variable domain reads GAGVSQSPSNKVTEKGKDVELRCDPISGHTALYWYRQSLGQGLEFLIYFQGNSAPDKSGLPSDRFSAERTGGSVSTLTIQRTQQEDSAVYLCASSSGQGGYGYTFGSGTRLTVV.

The rearrangement uses TRBV5-1 and TRBJ2-7; 7 nucleotides line up with TRBD2. Germline V gene lookup returns CDR1 SGHRS and CDR2 YFSETQ. The CDR3 is 16 residues long. Trimming removed 0 bases from V and 3 bases from J; junction bases left unmatched: 9. The CDR3, as DNA: TGCGCCAGCAGCTTGGGGGACTACGGGACGGACTACGAGCAGTACTTC. Residues: CASSLGDYGTDYEQYF.

This chain connects TRBV3-1 (or the pseudogene TRBV3-2) to TRBJ2-2, with D unresolved. The V gene lost 2 bases and the J gene lost 4 bases, with 14 bases spanning the gap. The CDR3 has 16 amino acids. CDR1 is LGHDT and CDR2 is YNNKEL in the germline V gene (reference sequence). The CDR3 region has the DNA TGTGCCAGCAGCCAAACGCTTTTAGGGCCCACCGGGGAGCTGTTTTTT. This codes for CASSQTLLGPTGELFF.

V is TRBV9 and J is TRBJ2-1; D not resolved. Trimming removed 3 bases from V and 3 bases from J, with 16 bases in between. The CDR3 consists of 16 residues. CDR1 and CDR2 from the germline V gene are SGDLS and YYNGEE. CDR3 nucleotide sequence: TGTGCCAGCAGCGAGGCCCCCGGACCCCTCTACAATGAGCAGTTCTTC. This codes for CASSEAPGPLYNEQFF.

J is TRBJ1-2 and V is TRBV5-1; no reliable D call. The CDR3 totals 13 residues. Germline V gene lookup returns CDR1 SGHRS and CDR2 YFSETQ. The V and J ends lost 0 bases and 4 bases respectively, with 7 bases between them. As DNA, the CDR3 is TGCGCCAGCAGCTTGGACAGCCGCTATGGCTACACCTTC. It is translated as CASSLDSRYGYTF.

This clone was recorded a few times. The V and J genes are TRBV9 and TRBJ1-1, with D uncertain. V shed 2 bases and J shed 2 bases, with 7 bases lying between them. In germline, CDR1 is SGDLS, CDR2 YYNGEE. This CDR3 comprises 13 residues. DNA of the CDR3: TGTGCCAGCAGCGTGGTGCCAAACACTGAAGCTTTCTTT. Translation gives CASSVVPNTEAFF.

The rearrangement joins TRBV5-6 to TRBJ1-5; D not certain. In germline, CDR1 is SGHDT, CDR2 YYEEEE. This CDR3 contains 14 residues. Trimming shortened V by 4 bases and J by 0 bases, and 8 bases separated the two germline ends. CDR3 nucleotides: TGTGCCAGCAGCCTAGGAAGTAGCAATCAGCCCCAGCATTTT. Translation gives CASSLGSSNQPQHF.

The chain carries TRBV6-5 and TRBJ1-1; the match to TRBD1 covers 7 bases. With 1 base clipped from V and 8 bases from J, the junction kept 4 bases outside the gene matches. The CDR3 length is 13 residues. From germline, CDR1 is MNHEY and CDR2 SVGAGI. CDR3 loop: CASSYYDREEAFF. The CDR3 coding sequence is TGTGCCAGCAGTTACTATGACAGGGAGGAAGCTTTCTTT.

The rearrangement joins TRBV2 to TRBJ1-3; D call uncertain. The CDR3 length is 15 residues. Trimming cost V 3 bases and J 0 bases, with 9 bases left between them. Looked up from germline, CDR1 is SNHLY and CDR2 is FYNNEI. CDR3 DNA: TGTGCCAGCAGTGAGTGGATCGACTCTGGAAACACCATATATTTT. Translation: CASSEWIDSGNTIYF.

The gene calls are TRBV27 and TRBJ1-1; tentative D call: TRBD1 (6 bases). In germline, CDR1 is MNHEY, CDR2 SMNVEV (reference sequence). Trimming pared 5 bases from V and 4 bases from J, leaving 11 bases between. The CDR3 extends over 13 amino acids. CDR3 loop: CASSEGGSTEAFF. For the CDR3, the DNA is TGTGCCAGCAGTGAGGGGGGGAGCACTGAAGCTTTCTTT.

The chain employs TRBV10-3 and TRBJ2-5, with 10 nucleotides matching TRBD1. Germline CDR1 reads ENHRY; CDR2 reads SYGVKD. The CDR3 totals 15 residues. Germline trimming cut 1 base from V and 5 bases from J; bases unmatched to any gene: 4. CDR3 protein: CAISELRQGAETQYF. CDR3 nucleotides: TGTGCCATCAGTGAGTTAAGACAGGGGGCCGAGACCCAGTACTTC.

The genes are TRBV19 and TRBJ1-2; 12 bases line up with TRBD1. Germline V gene data show CDR1 as LNHDA and CDR2 as SQIVND (reference sequence). Trimming removed 7 bases from V and 10 bases from J; junction bases left unmatched: 10. The CDR3 runs to 14 residues. For the CDR3, the DNA is TGTGCCAGTACCTCAGGGGGGACAGGGGGCGACTACACCTTC. Amino acid sequence: CASTSGGTGGDYTF.

The gene calls are TRBV9 and TRBJ1-3, with no clear D. CDR3 size: 14 residues. Germline V gene sequence: CDR1 SGDLS, CDR2 YYNGEE. V was pared by 6 bases and J by 0 bases, with 10 bases between. In DNA, the CDR3 is TGTGCCAGCACCGCCGGGGACTCTGGAAACACCATATATTTT. The encoded protein is CASTAGDSGNTIYF.

Concerning this clone: The sample holds other DNA sequences that translate to the same CDR3. The CDR3 loop is CASSQGRGNQPQHF. The CDR3 region has the DNA TGTGCCAGCAGCCAAGGGAGGGGTAATCAGCCCCAGCATTTT. The rearrangement uses TRBV3-1 (or the pseudogene TRBV3-2) and TRBJ1-5; a weak D match, TRBD1 (5 bases). V lost 1 base and J 4 bases, leaving 8 bases between the germline ends. The CDR3 consists of 14 residues. CDR1 is LGHDT, CDR2 YNNKEL, per germline (reference sequence).

The V gene is TRBV27, the J gene TRBJ1-1; 7 bases are a match to TRBD1. The CDR3 spans 14 residues. V lost 5 bases to trimming and J lost 4 bases; unmatched junction nucleotides: 7. Germline CDR1 and CDR2: MNHEY and SMNVEV (reference sequence). As DNA, the CDR3 is TGTGCCAGCAGTGCGAACAGGGGAGGCACTGAAGCTTTCTTT. Its translation: CASSANRGGTEAFF.